This paragraph covers one TCR beta chain sequence. Its specificity is not known. V lost 5 bases and J lost 5, with 21 bases in between. There are 17 residues in the CDR3. Germline V gene sequence: CDR1 MNHEY, CDR2 SVGAGI. This sample stems from a study of T-cell reconstitution after alpha-beta-depleted transplantation in children. A TCRbeta library incorporating unique molecular identifiers was prepared. MiXCR, applied by TCRdb to the PCR reads, yields one record per CDR3 protein. This sample has 490,000 or so distinct CDR3 sequences, with under 12% found just once. Whole-study findings and limits: One year after transplant, T-cell counts and diversity came mostly from newly produced T cells.

The chain has TRBV6-5 and TRBJ2-2; D is undetermined. The sample consisted of PBMCs, taken before TCRalphabeta/CD19-depleted stem cell transplant. The clonotype comes from a child under 10 years old with inherited bone marrow failure, due to receive a stem cell transplant. The CDR3 sequence: CASSTSRESQNTGELFF. Written as DNA, the CDR3 is TGTGCCAGCAGTACCTCGAGAGAGTCTCAAAATACCGGGGAGCTGTTTTTT.